These 3 T cell receptor beta chains share one sample of origin, sequenced in a study of shared clonotypes between healthy human individuals. Assay: immunoSEQ multiplex PCR; the TCRdb copy retains only in-frame clones and omits some. The profile shows hundreds of thousands of clones, 85% to 95% of them singletons. Terminally differentiated effector memory CD45RA+ cells were excluded by CCR7 positive selection of CD45RO-negative cells. Sequencing was done on a sample of naive CD8+ T cells sorted from blood. These receptor sequences come from a woman aged 30 to 39 in good health.

In regard to this clone: The junction and the germline gene differ at one end; a read error may be behind it. This chain joins TRBV7-6 and TRBJ2-7; 7 bases align to TRBD2. Germline values: CDR1 SGHVS, CDR2 FNYEAQ. The CDR3 length is 16 residues. The CDR3: CASSLARMGGPVEQYF. CDR3 DNA sequence: TGTGCCAGCAGCCTAGCTCGTATGGGAGGGCCTGTTGAGCAGTACTTC.

The rearrangement joins TRBV27 to TRBJ2-7; possible D gene TRBD1, 6 bases. The CDR3 has 15 residues. V lost 6 bases, J lost 4 bases, and 19 bases lay in between. Germline V gives CDR1 MNHEY, CDR2 SMNVEV (reference sequence). As DNA, the CDR3 is TGTGCCAGCAGGCCCCCCGGGACACCTATTTACGAGCAGTACTTC. Translated: CASRPPGTPIYEQYF.

J is TRBJ2-5 and V is TRBV4-1, with 7 nucleotides matching TRBD1. The closer fit of TRBJ2-7 to the DNA end suggests the J call may be wrong. The germline V gene encodes CDR1 MGHRA and CDR2 YSYEKL. The CDR3 has 15 amino acids. The CDR3 coding sequence is TGCGCCAGCAGCAATAGACAGGGTGGTTCCTACGAGCAGTACTTC. As protein: CASSNRQGGSYEQYF.